A selection of T cell receptor beta chains follows, all from one sample in a study of cytomegalovirus exposure and HLA in healthy donors. Sequencing was performed with immunoSEQ multiplex PCR; in TCRdb, only in-frame clones are kept and a portion is missing. The table has 90,000 to 140,000 clones, about 16% seen once. The sequencing sample was made of PBMCs. All receptors come from a female donor in good health and CMV-seronegative. Each CDR3 is given with its conserved first and last residue. D genes are given only for firm matches. Some rows mark clone size as missing; the rest say once, few, many or name a class of expanded clone.

size: few
J: TRBJ2-2
D: TRBD2
V: TRBV5-6
DNA: TGTGCCAGCAGCTTCCCGGGAGGTAACACCGGGGAGCTGTTTTTT
CDR3: CASSFPGGNTGELFF

size: few
J: TRBJ2-1
D: TRBD2
V: TRBV4-3
DNA: TGCGCCAGCAGCCAAGCGACTAGCGGGAGGTACAATGAGCAGTTCTTC
CDR3: CASSQATSGRYNEQFF

size: -
J: TRBJ2-7
D: -
V: TRBV28
DNA: TGTGCCAGCAGTAGACAGGTCAGAGCCTACGAGCAGTACTTC
CDR3: CASSRQVRAYEQYF

size: -
J: TRBJ2-6
D: TRBD1
V: TRBV7-9
DNA: TGTGCCAGCAGAATTCGGGACAGGGGCTCTGGGGCCAACGTCCTGACTTTC
CDR3: CASRIRDRGSGANVLTF

size: -
J: TRBJ2-7
D: -
V: TRBV30
DNA: TGTGCCTGGAGTGTACGAGGTGAGCAGTACTTC
CDR3: CAWSVRGEQYF

size: few
J: TRBJ1-5
D: -
V: TRBV5-1
DNA: TGCGCCAGCAGCTTGGGGGGGGGCCAGCCCCAGCATTTT
CDR3: CASSLGGGQPQHF

size: few
J: TRBJ2-3
D: TRBD2
V: TRBV5-1
DNA: TGCGCCAGCAGCTCTAGCGGGAGGACGAGCACAGATACGCAGTATTTT
CDR3: CASSSSGRTSTDTQYF

size: -
J: TRBJ2-5
D: TRBD2
V: TRBV10-1
DNA: TGCGCCAGCAGTCCAGCGGGGTACCCAGGGACCCAGTACTTC
CDR3: CASSPAGYPGTQYF

size: once
J: TRBJ1-2
D: TRBD1
V: TRBV18
DNA: TGTGCCAGCTCACCATACCAGGGGGCAAATGGCTACACCTTC
CDR3: CASSPYQGANGYTF

size: -
J: TRBJ2-2
D: -
V: TRBV14
DNA: TGTGCCAGCAGCCAAGATCGGGACTCTCGACTGGAGCTGTTTTTT
CDR3: CASSQDRDSRLELFF

size: -
J: TRBJ2-3
D: -
V: TRBV14
DNA: TGTGCCAGCAGCCAAGGACATAGCACAGATACGCAGTATTTT
CDR3: CASSQGHSTDTQYF

size: -
J: TRBJ2-2
D: -
V: TRBV11-2
DNA: TGTGCCAGCAGCTTAGGAGGGACGAACACCGGGGAGCTGTTTTTT
CDR3: CASSLGGTNTGELFF

size: -
J: TRBJ2-1
D: TRBD2
V: TRBV30
DNA: TGTGCCTGGTACCGCGGGCGGGAGGGCAGGGATGAGCAGTTCTTC
CDR3: CAWYRGREGRDEQFF

size: few
J: TRBJ2-7
D: TRBD2
V: TRBV6-1
DNA: TGTGCCAGCAGTGTGACCTTCCAGGGACTAGCGGGAGGCGAGCAGTACTTC
CDR3: CASSVTFQGLAGGEQYF

size: -
J: TRBJ2-2
D: TRBD1
V: TRBV27
DNA: TGTGCCAGCAGACCCGGACAGGGTGGGGCCGGGGAGCTGTTTTTT
CDR3: CASRPGQGGAGELFF

size: few
J: TRBJ2-5
D: -
V: TRBV28
DNA: TGTGCCAGCAGTTTCGAGTTTGAGACTTCACAAGAGACCCAGTACTTC
CDR3: CASSFEFETSQETQYF

size: few
J: TRBJ1-2
D: -
V: TRBV6-5
DNA: TGTGCCAGCAGTTACTCGAGTCAGGGGCGCTATGGCTACACCTTC
CDR3: CASSYSSQGRYGYTF

size: -
J: TRBJ2-7
D: -
V: TRBV10-3
DNA: TGTGCCATCGGACGACTAGACGAGCAGTACTTC
CDR3: CAIGRLDEQYF

size: -
J: TRBJ2-2
D: TRBD1
V: TRBV28
DNA: TGTGCCAGCAGTCCGGGACAGGGGGCTTCGGGGGAGCTGTTTTTT
CDR3: CASSPGQGASGELFF

size: few
J: TRBJ2-3
D: TRBD2
V: TRBV5-4
DNA: TGTGCCAGCAGCTTGGGGGGGAGGGGTTCGACAGATACGCAGTATTTT
CDR3: CASSLGGRGSTDTQYF

size: few
J: TRBJ2-7
D: TRBD1
V: TRBV18
DNA: TGTGCCAGCTCGCCCGGGACAGCCTCCTACGAGCAGTACTTC
CDR3: CASSPGTASYEQYF

size: few
J: TRBJ2-7
D: TRBD2
V: TRBV2
DNA: TGTGCCAGCCTGAGGGGTCGCGGGAGTGTCCACGAGCAGTACTTC
CDR3: CASLRGRGSVHEQYF

size: few
J: TRBJ2-7
D: -
V: TRBV7-2
DNA: TGTGCCAGCAGCTTATACGGCGAGCAGTACTTC
CDR3: CASSLYGEQYF

size: -
J: TRBJ2-1
D: TRBD2
V: TRBV4-3
DNA: TGCGCCAGCAGCCATAGCGGGGGGGCCGTTGAGCAGTTCTTC
CDR3: CASSHSGGAVEQFF

size: few
J: TRBJ1-2
D: -
V: TRBV30
DNA: TGTGCCTGGAGTGTGACAGGCACCTATGGCTACACCTTC
CDR3: CAWSVTGTYGYTF

size: -
J: TRBJ2-3
D: TRBD2
V: TRBV15
DNA: TGTGCCACCAGGGACCCACGCGGGGGAAGCACAGATACGCAGTATTTT
CDR3: CATRDPRGGSTDTQYF

size: once
J: TRBJ1-2
D: -
V: TRBV5-6
DNA: TGTGCCAGCAGTTACGCCGGGGCAGGGGAGTTTGGCTACACCTTC
CDR3: CASSYAGAGEFGYTF

size: -
J: TRBJ1-2
D: TRBD1
V: TRBV10-3
DNA: TGTGCCACCCGACAGGGGGCGGTTGGAGGCTACACCTTC
CDR3: CATRQGAVGGYTF

size: few
J: TRBJ1-2
D: TRBD1
V: TRBV29-1
DNA: TGCAGCGTTGCGACAGGGGGAATCAACTATGGCTACACCTTC
CDR3: CSVATGGINYGYTF

size: -
J: TRBJ2-4
D: -
V: TRBV9
DNA: TGTGCCAGCAGCCCTGTGGGGGGTTCACGAAACATTCAGTACTTC
CDR3: CASSPVGGSRNIQYF

size: -
J: TRBJ2-7
D: TRBD2
V: TRBV5-6
DNA: TGTGCCAGCAGCACGGTAGCGGGACCGGGCTACGAGCAGTACTTC
CDR3: CASSTVAGPGYEQYF